The 21 T cell receptor beta chains listed next were all sequenced from one sample in a study of CD8+ T cells in alopecia areata. Extraction of RNA preceded its reverse transcription into cDNA, which served as the sequencing template. Sequencing used immunoSEQ multiplex PCR; TCRdb keeps in-frame clones, though not all of them. This sample has tens of thousands of clones; roughly 62% occur once, and the top ten carry about 4.9%. In the case of four or five patients, the CD4+ cells were sorted into CD25+CD127- cells. Sequencing was performed on CD4+ Tregs sorted from blood. The receptors come from a human donor with alopecia areata.

The chain carries TRBV6-5 and TRBJ2-1; D may be TRBD2 (6 bases). The germline V and J ends were trimmed by 5 bases and 3 bases, with 11 bases remaining between them. CDR3 length: 14 amino acids. Germline V lookup: CDR1 MNHEY, CDR2 SVGAGI. CDR3 amino acids: CASSDPGVYNEQFF. For the CDR3, the DNA is TGTGCCAGCAGTGACCCGGGGGTCTACAATGAGCAGTTCTTC.

The CDR3 here is CASSWTWVGQNEKLFF. CDR3 DNA sequence: TGTGCCAGCAGCTGGACGTGGGTGGGACAGAATGAAAAACTGTTTTTT. The genes are TRBV28 and TRBJ1-4; 7 bases align to TRBD1. Trimming removed 6 bases from V and 5 bases from J; junction bases left unmatched: 12. Germline V gene sequence: CDR1 MDHEN, CDR2 SYDVKM. The CDR3 contains 16 residues.

The rearrangement uses TRBV2 and TRBJ2-7; 7 nucleotides agree with TRBD1. This CDR3 is built from 18 residues. V trimming: 3 bases; J trimming: 1 base; junction bases outside the gene matches: 15. CDR1 SNHLY and CDR2 FYNNEI come from the germline V gene. The CDR3 nucleotides are TGTGCCAGCAGTGAGACAGGGATTCAGGGTGGGGGATCCTACGAGCAGTACTTC. Translated: CASSETGIQGGGSYEQYF.

V usage is TRBV30 and J usage is TRBJ2-7; D might be TRBD1 (6 bases). The V end was cut by 5 bases, the J end by 6 bases, with 23 bases between. CDR3 size: 15 residues. From germline, CDR1 is GTSNPN and CDR2 SVGIG (reference sequence). CDR3 sequence: CAWVVRGRLGAEQYF. The CDR3 nucleotides are TGTGCCTGGGTGGTCAGGGGAAGACTTGGGGCCGAGCAGTACTTC.

V and J are TRBV7-2 and TRBJ2-7; the match to TRBD2 covers 11 bases. With 3 bases clipped from V and 2 bases from J, the junction kept 0 bases outside the gene matches. The germline V gene has CDR1 SGHTA and CDR2 FQGNSA. The CDR3 totals 14 residues. The CDR3 spells CTSSFSGGAYEQYF. The CDR3 DNA reads as TGTACCAGCAGCTTTAGCGGGGGGGCCTACGAGCAGTACTTC.

V usage is TRBV18 and J usage is TRBJ2-1; 9 nucleotides align to TRBD2. V shed 3 bases, J shed 4 bases, and the junction held 4 bases outside the gene matches. This CDR3 spans 15 amino acids. Looked up from germline, CDR1 is KGHSH and CDR2 is LQKENI. CDR3 in DNA: TGTGCCAGCTCACCGGCTAGCGGGGAGTACAATGAGCAGTTCTTC. Its translation: CASSPASGEYNEQFF.

This clone has just a few counts. The chain has TRBV2 and TRBJ2-7, with TRBD2 matching over 9 bases. The CDR3 consists of 14 residues. V dropped 3 bases and J dropped 4; count of bases not matched to a gene: 4. The germline CDR1 and CDR2 sequences are SNHLY and FYNNEI. The CDR3 spells CASSDERGAYEQYF. DNA for the CDR3: TGTGCCAGCAGTGATGAGCGGGGGGCTTACGAGCAGTACTTC.

CDR3 residues: CSASGNTEAFF. The DNA of the CDR3 is TGCAGTGCTAGCGGGAACACTGAAGCTTTCTTT. The chain uses TRBV20-1 and TRBJ1-1; D is unresolved. V dropped 3 bases and J dropped 1 base, with 3 bases sitting between them. The CDR3 is 11 residues long. Germline loops: CDR1 DFQATT, CDR2 SNEGSKA (reference sequence).

V is TRBV5-1 and J is TRBJ2-7; the match to TRBD2 covers 7 bases. Germline V gives CDR1 SGHRS, CDR2 YFSETQ. This CDR3 is 14 amino acids long. J gave up 5 bases and V 2 bases, and 7 bases lay outside the gene matches. This CDR3 reads CASSLDRGVDEQYF. The CDR3 DNA reads as TGCGCCAGCAGCTTAGATCGGGGGGTAGACGAGCAGTACTTC.

This clone appeared a single time. The chain recombines TRBV1 with TRBJ2-7; TRBD2, as called in the table, went unchecked against the DNA. TRBV1 is deemed a pseudogene. CDR3 size: 18 residues. The CDR3 spells CTSSLRGAAAGWSYEQYF. The CDR3 DNA reads as TGCACCAGCAGCCTTCGCGGGGCGGCAGCCGGATGGTCCTACGAGCAGTACTTC.

This clone was observed a few times. V usage is TRBV18 and J usage is TRBJ2-3; D remains ambiguous. The CDR3 has 14 residues. The germline V gene has CDR1 KGHSH and CDR2 LQKENI. Trimming took off 3 bases at V and 4 bases at J, with 11 bases between the two ends. CDR3 in DNA: TGTGCCAGCTCACCGAGTGGACGACCAGATACGCAGTATTTT. This sequence encodes CASSPSGRPDTQYF.

This clone was seen a few times. This chain connects TRBV19 to TRBJ2-3; TRBD1 aligns across 7 bases. The CDR3 contains 16 residues. Looked up from germline, CDR1 is LNHDA and CDR2 is SQIVND (reference sequence). The V gene end was trimmed by 5 bases and the J gene end by 2 bases; junction bases not matched to a gene: 10. CDR3 sequence: CASSASYRGITDTQYF. In nucleotides, the CDR3 is TGTGCCAGTAGTGCCTCCTACAGGGGCATCACAGATACGCAGTATTTT.

The table lists this clone with a count of one. The chain carries TRBV7-2 and TRBJ2-2, with TRBD1 matching over 9 bases. Per the germline V gene, CDR1 is SGHTA and CDR2 is FQGNSA. After removal of 5 bases from V and 5 bases from J, the junction contained 12 bases not matched to a gene. The length of the CDR3 is 17 residues. CDR3 protein: CASSHRDRVQKTGELFF. The CDR3 coding sequence is TGTGCCAGCAGCCACCGGGACAGGGTGCAAAAAACCGGGGAGCTGTTTTTT. The complete variable domain, with remaining parts taken from reference TRBV7-2 and TRBJ2-2, reads GAGVSQSPSNKVTEKGKDVELRCDPISGHTALYWYRQSLGQGLEFLIYFQGNSAPDKSGLPSDRFSAERTGGSVSTLTIQRTQQEDSAVYLCASSHRDRVQKTGELFFGEGSRLTVL.

The rearrangement links TRBV29-1 to TRBJ2-1; possibly TRBD2 for D (6 bases). V lost 8 bases and J lost 3, with 11 bases in between. Per the germline V gene, CDR1 is SQVTM and CDR2 is ANQGSEA. This CDR3 has 12 residues. The CDR3 here is CSNLGGYNEQFF. The CDR3 bases are TGCAGCAACTTGGGGGGCTACAATGAGCAGTTCTTC.

The J gene is TRBJ2-5, the V gene TRBV20-1; a weak D match, TRBD1 (6 bases). The V gene lost 5 bases and the J gene lost 5 bases, with 9 bases spanning the gap. Germline assignment: CDR1 DFQATT and CDR2 SNEGSKA (reference sequence). This CDR3 has 11 amino acids. The CDR3 region is CSAAGAETQYF. DNA for the CDR3: TGCAGTGCTGCAGGGGCGGAGACCCAGTACTTC.

This clone was detected only a few times. The V call is TRBV7-2, the J call TRBJ1-5, with a weak D call TRBD1 (6 bases). Trimming removed 5 bases from V and 2 bases from J, with 16 bases in between. CDR1 and CDR2 (germline): SGHTA, FQGNSA. CDR3 size: 16 residues. Here the CDR3 reads CASSPGALWGNQPQHF. For the CDR3, the DNA is TGTGCCAGCAGCCCGGGGGCGTTGTGGGGCAATCAGCCCCAGCATTTT.

This chain connects TRBV29-1 to TRBJ2-7; D may be TRBD1 or TRBD2 (6 bases each). V dropped 7 bases and J dropped 2 bases, with 18 bases sitting between them. This CDR3 spans 14 amino acids. Germline CDR1 and CDR2: SQVTM and ANQGSEA. CDR3 residues: CSALRGGGTYEQYF. CDR3 coding DNA: TGCAGCGCCCTTCGTGGAGGGGGAACCTACGAGCAGTACTTC.

This clone was picked up a small number of times. The chain joins TRBV6-5 to TRBJ2-3; D unresolved. CDR1 is MNHEY and CDR2 is SVGAGI in the germline V gene. V was clipped by 7 bases and J by 5 bases, with 13 bases between them. This CDR3 comprises 13 residues. Here the CDR3 reads CASTSDLLDTQYF. The CDR3 DNA reads TGTGCCAGCACCTCGGATCTGTTAGATACGCAGTATTTT.

The rearrangement uses TRBV7-9 and TRBJ1-1; a weak D match, TRBD1 (5 bases). V was pared by 7 bases and J by 3 bases, with 9 bases between. The length of the CDR3 is 12 residues. Germline CDR1 is SEHNR and CDR2 is FQNEAQ (reference sequence). The CDR3 DNA sequence: TGTGCCAGCAACCGGGGGGACACTGAAGCTTTCTTT. This gives the protein CASNRGDTEAFF.

This chain joins TRBV10-3 and TRBJ2-7, with 13 bases matching TRBD2. V dropped 11 bases and J dropped 4; count of bases not matched to a gene: 8. This CDR3 comprises 14 residues. In germline, CDR1 is ENHRY, CDR2 SYGVKD. This CDR3 is CASTWTSGSYEQYF. CDR3 in DNA: TGTGCCTCTACCTGGACTAGCGGGAGTTACGAGCAGTACTTC.

The rearrangement joins TRBV20-1 to TRBJ1-2; no firm D call. Germline V CDR1 and CDR2: DFQATT, SNEGSKA (reference sequence). Trimming removed 3 bases from V and 2 bases from J, with 4 bases in between. The CDR3 is 11 amino acids. The CDR3 loop reads CSASTNYGYTF. DNA for the CDR3: TGCAGTGCTAGCACCAACTATGGCTACACCTTC.